One and the same sample provided the 25 T cell receptor beta chains below, sequenced in a study of cytomegalovirus exposure and HLA in healthy donors (dated by TCRdb to the late 2010s). The library was obtained by the immunoSEQ multiplex PCR assay. For the multiplex PCR, a mixture combining 60 forward primers for TCR Vbeta segments and 13 reverse primers for TCR Jbeta segments was used. The clones in this table, taken by TCRdb from immuneACCESS, are in-frame only. Not every clone is retained; where verified, under half of the shortfall comes from an unresolved V gene, and the cause of the rest is unknown. In all, the sample holds some 130,000 clones, and 70% to 80% of those were seen once. Clones ranked in the top ten supply 6.5% of the sample. Sequenced material: PBMCs. The receptors come from a man aged 40-49 years in good health and CMV-seropositive.

The J gene is TRBJ1-5, the V gene TRBV5-6; D unresolved. This CDR3 comprises 16 residues. V lost 4 bases to trimming and J lost 0 bases, with 14 bases between them. Germline V lookup: CDR1 SGHDT, CDR2 YYEEEE. The CDR3 spells CASSQNGRSSNQPQHF. In nucleotides, the CDR3 is TGTGCCAGCAGCCAGAACGGCCGGAGTAGCAATCAGCCCCAGCATTTT.

The rearrangement links TRBV25-1 to TRBJ1-2; D gene uncertain. Germline V gives CDR1 MGHDK, CDR2 SYGVNS. V was trimmed by 7 bases and J by 8 bases, leaving 17 bases between them. The CDR3 consists of 13 residues. The CDR3 protein is CASIPPGGRGYTF. Here the CDR3 DNA reads TGTGCCAGCATCCCACCCGGCGGGAGAGGCTACACCTTC.

This clone was counted once. The chain joins TRBV27 to TRBJ1-4; D might be TRBD1 (5 bases). Germline V CDR1 and CDR2: MNHEY, SMNVEV (reference sequence). Between the trimmed V and J ends, which lost 2 bases and 8 bases, there was a span of 18 bases. CDR3 length: 16 amino acids. CDR3 region: CASSLKWGLAYEKLFF. CDR3 nucleotides: TGTGCCAGCAGTTTAAAATGGGGCCTGGCCTACGAAAAACTGTTTTTT.

The chain combines TRBV29-1 with TRBJ1-2, with D perhaps TRBD1 (6 bases). Trimming took off 3 bases at V and 2 bases at J, with 7 bases between the two ends. The germline gives CDR1 SQVTM, CDR2 ANQGSEA. CDR3 size: 12 residues. In DNA, the CDR3 is TGCAGCGTTGAGAGGGGGAACTATGGCTACACCTTC. This encodes CSVERGNYGYTF.

The genes are TRBV28 and TRBJ1-2; no clear D. This CDR3 is built from 15 residues. Trimming left V 6 bases short and J 4 bases short, with 18 bases between. The germline V gene encodes CDR1 MDHEN and CDR2 SYDVKM. The CDR3 here is CASREGWGGGYGYTF. CDR3 in DNA: TGTGCCAGCAGGGAGGGTTGGGGAGGAGGCTATGGCTACACCTTC.

The CDR3, as DNA: TGTGCCAGCAGCCAAGCCCGAGAGACCCAGTACTTC. It specifies CASSQARETQYF. V gene TRBV14 combines with J gene TRBJ2-5; D call uncertain. V was clipped by 1 base and J by 4 bases, with 4 bases between them. This CDR3 is 12 amino acids long. Germline V lookup: CDR1 SGHDN, CDR2 FVKESK. The full variable domain, in which reference TRBV14 and TRBJ2-5 provide the parts outside the CDR3, is EAGVTQFPSHSVIEKGQTVTLRCDPISGHDNLYWYRRVMGKEIKFLLHFVKESKQDESGMPNNRFLAERTGGTYSTLKVQPAELEDSGVYFCASSQARETQYFGPGTRLLVL.

This sequence joins TRBV18 and TRBJ2-5, with D possibly TRBD1 on 6 matching bases. V was pared by 3 bases and J by 1 base, with 27 bases between. Germline assignment: CDR1 KGHSH and CDR2 LQKENI. The CDR3 contains 20 residues. CDR3 protein: CASSPDGTKHLSWGQETQYF. CDR3 nucleotide sequence: TGTGCCAGCTCACCGGATGGGACAAAACATCTCAGTTGGGGCCAAGAGACCCAGTACTTC.

V usage is TRBV2 and J usage is TRBJ2-1, with a possible D match to TRBD1 (6 bases). V was shortened by 5 bases and J by 1 base, with 15 bases between the two germline ends. Germline loops: CDR1 SNHLY, CDR2 FYNNEI. This CDR3 contains 16 residues. CDR3 bases: TGTGCCAGCAGTCCCCGGGGCAGGGGATCCTACAATGAGCAGTTCTTC. The encoded protein is CASSPRGRGSYNEQFF.

The chain links TRBV7-3 to TRBJ2-2, with 7 bases fitting TRBD1. V dropped 4 bases and J dropped 6; count of bases not matched to a gene: 14. CDR1 is SGHTA and CDR2 is FQGTGA in the germline V gene. This CDR3 comprises 17 residues. The CDR3 here is CASSSGSGGIFPGELFF. As DNA, the CDR3 is TGTGCCAGCAGCTCCGGATCAGGGGGAATCTTTCCCGGGGAGCTGTTTTTT.

This clone turned up a few times. CDR3 in amino acids: CASSQPTNRGNNYGYTF. In DNA form, the CDR3 reads TGTGCCAGCAGCCAACCAACTAACAGGGGGAATAACTATGGCTACACCTTC. The chain has TRBV14 and TRBJ1-2; 8 bases line up with TRBD1. Germline V CDR1 and CDR2: SGHDN, FVKESK. This CDR3 region has 17 residues. With 2 bases clipped from V and 1 base from J, the junction kept 9 bases outside the gene matches.

This clone showed up just a few times. This sequence joins TRBV7-9 and TRBJ1-3; D unclear. In germline, CDR1 is SEHNR, CDR2 FQNEAQ (reference sequence). The V and J ends lost 6 bases and 8 bases respectively, with 11 bases between them. This CDR3 region has 12 residues. CDR3 loop: CASRNLPDTIYF. The CDR3 coding sequence is TGTGCCAGCAGAAACCTTCCGGACACCATATATTTT.

This chain links TRBV10-3 with TRBJ1-5; a possible D gene is TRBD1 (5 bases). This CDR3 is built from 15 residues. Between the trimmed V and J ends, which lost 2 bases and 5 bases, there was a span of 13 bases. Looked up from germline, CDR1 is ENHRY and CDR2 is SYGVKD. The CDR3, as DNA: TGTGCCATCAGTGAGGTGGGGACTGGTTATCAGCCCCAGCATTTT. Its protein product is CAISEVGTGYQPQHF.

This chain's CDR3 is CASSRVGLPDQPQHF. The CDR3 nucleotides read TGTGCCAGCAGCCGTGTTGGACTTCCAGATCAGCCCCAGCATTTT. The chain uses TRBV5-6 and TRBJ1-5; D gene ambiguous. This CDR3 region has 15 residues. With 4 bases removed from V and 5 bases from J, the gap between germline ends came to 16 bases. Germline assignment: CDR1 SGHDT and CDR2 YYEEEE.

The CDR3 sequence is CASSLGARGRGETQYF. CDR3 nucleotide sequence: TGCGCCAGCAGCTTGGGAGCCAGGGGGCGCGGAGAGACCCAGTACTTC. V and J are TRBV5-1 and TRBJ2-5; TRBD1 agrees at 8 bases. Germline V gene lookup returns CDR1 SGHRS and CDR2 YFSETQ. The trim removed 0 bases at V and 4 bases at J, leaving 8 bases unmatched. This CDR3 is 16 amino acids long.

The chain joins TRBV27 to TRBJ2-5; maybe TRBD2 (5 bases). The germline V gene has CDR1 MNHEY and CDR2 SMNVEV (reference sequence). Trimming cost V 1 base and J 12 bases, with 12 bases left between them. This CDR3 has 12 residues. The chain's CDR3 is CASSLWPMREYF. CDR3 in DNA: TGTGCCAGCAGTTTATGGCCGATGAGGGAGTACTTC.

V is TRBV5-1 and J is TRBJ1-1; D not resolved. The V and J ends lost 8 bases and 3 bases respectively, with 20 bases between them. The germline gives CDR1 SGHRS, CDR2 YFSETQ. CDR3 length equals 15 residues. CDR3 in DNA: TGCGCCAGTTTGCCACGGGTGGACTCAGACACTGAAGCTTTCTTT. Translation gives CASLPRVDSDTEAFF.

This clone appeared a few times. V and J are TRBV30 and TRBJ1-5, with D possibly being TRBD1 (5 bases). The CDR3 runs to 13 residues. Trimming left V 5 bases short and J 6 bases short, with 14 bases between. In germline, CDR1 is GTSNPN, CDR2 SVGIG (reference sequence). CDR3 amino acids: CAWATGAGQPQHF. Here the CDR3 DNA reads TGTGCCTGGGCTACAGGTGCAGGTCAGCCCCAGCATTTT. The full variable domain, in which reference TRBV30 and TRBJ1-5 provide the parts outside the CDR3, is SQTIHQWPATLVQPVGSPLSLECTVEGTSNPNLYWYRQAAGRGLQLLFYSVGIGQISSEVPQNLSASRPQDRQFILSSKKLLLSDSGFYLCAWATGAGQPQHFGDGTRLSIL.

The chain uses TRBV6-1 and TRBJ2-7; no reliable D call. The V end was cut by 5 bases, the J end by 3 bases, with 11 bases between. Germline CDR1 reads MNHNS; CDR2 reads SASEGT. This CDR3 region has 13 residues. The CDR3 loop is CASSSTSGYEQYF. CDR3 nucleotides: TGTGCCAGCAGTTCAACGTCCGGCTACGAGCAGTACTTC.

In DNA form, the CDR3 reads TGTGCCAGCAGCTTAATAAACAGGGGGTATGGGGCTTTCTTT. This sequence encodes CASSLINRGYGAFF. The gene calls are TRBV7-2 and TRBJ1-1, with 8 bases identical to TRBD1. The CDR3 sequence is 14 residues long. Germline trimming cut 2 bases from V and 11 bases from J; bases unmatched to any gene: 10. The germline CDR1 and CDR2 sequences are SGHTA and FQGNSA.

This chain uses TRBV29-1 with TRBJ2-7; possible D gene TRBD1, 6 bases. Looked up from germline, CDR1 is SQVTM and CDR2 is ANQGSEA. V was clipped by 3 bases and J by 5 bases, with 17 bases between them. This CDR3 has 14 amino acids. The chain's CDR3 is CSVEATGTANEQYF. CDR3 sequence (DNA): TGCAGCGTTGAGGCTACAGGGACCGCCAACGAGCAGTACTTC.

This chain joins TRBV10-1 and TRBJ2-1; a possible D gene is TRBD1 (5 bases). Trimming took 7 bases from V and 1 from J, leaving 23 bases between them. The CDR3 covers 18 residues. Germline assignment: CDR1 WNHNN and CDR2 SYGVQD (reference sequence). CDR3 bases: TGCGCCAGCATGAGGTGGGGCCGGCCTGCTCCTTCCTACAATGAGCAGTTCTTC. Translating it yields CASMRWGRPAPSYNEQFF.

The V gene is TRBV10-1, the J gene TRBJ2-5; 10 nucleotides match TRBD2. The last part of the DNA fits TRBJ2-7 better; the J call may be wrong. The CDR3 extends over 15 amino acids. CDR1 WNHNN and CDR2 SYGVQD come from the germline V gene (reference sequence). In DNA form, the CDR3 reads TGCGCCAGCAGTGAGGGGCTAGCGGGGGCCTACGAGCAGTACTTC. This codes for CASSEGLAGAYEQYF.

The J gene is TRBJ2-7, the V gene TRBV10-3, with 14 bases that match TRBD2. Losses at the gene ends were 7 bases for V and 3 bases for J; bases not matched to a gene: 5. The CDR3 has 15 amino acids. Germline V lookup: CDR1 ENHRY, CDR2 SYGVKD. This CDR3 reads CAITGTSGGHYEQYF. The CDR3 DNA sequence: TGTGCCATCACCGGGACTAGCGGGGGACACTACGAGCAGTACTTC.

The rearrangement links TRBV30 to TRBJ2-7; maybe TRBD1 (6 bases). CDR3 length: 13 residues. CDR1 is GTSNPN and CDR2 is SVGIG in the germline V gene (reference sequence). V was cut by 1 base and J by 6 bases, with 13 bases left in between. CDR3 sequence: CAWSANQGREQYF. CDR3 sequence (DNA): TGTGCCTGGAGTGCTAATCAGGGGCGCGAGCAGTACTTC.

The rearrangement uses TRBV18 and TRBJ2-7; the D is unclear. Germline loops: CDR1 KGHSH, CDR2 LQKENI. V was cut by 0 bases and J by 0 bases, with 9 bases left in between. The CDR3 extends over 15 amino acids. The CDR3 region is CASSPPWRNSYEQYF. DNA for the CDR3: TGTGCCAGCTCACCACCGTGGCGGAACTCCTACGAGCAGTACTTC.